These 14 T cell receptor beta chains came from one sample sequenced in a study of early T cells in non-severe SARS-CoV-2 infection. A single record per CDR3 protein comes from TCRdb applying MiXCR to the 5' RACE reads. The sample has fewer than 95,000 distinct CDR3 sequences, roughly 15% seen once. Sequences were derived from whole blood, sampled at baseline. The receptors shown here come from an adult who was a healthcare worker with PCR-confirmed SARS-CoV-2 infection or an uninfected control (not recorded which).

This clonotype appeared a few times. This chain links TRBV11-2 with TRBJ2-1; D possibly uses TRBD1 or TRBD2 (5 bases each). Germline lookup yields CDR1 SGHAT and CDR2 FQNNGV. The V gene lost 2 bases and the J gene lost 0 bases, with 11 bases spanning the gap. The CDR3 has 16 amino acids. In DNA form, the CDR3 reads TGTGCCAGCAGCTTATGGGGGATCCTCTCCTACAATGAGCAGTTCTTC. Translated, it gives CASSLWGILSYNEQFF.

This clonotype was seen at least ten times. The rearrangement uses TRBV28 and TRBJ2-4; D gene ambiguous. Trimming took 2 bases from V and 7 from J, leaving 9 bases between them. Germline assignment: CDR1 MDHEN and CDR2 SYDVKM. This CDR3 has 13 amino acids. The CDR3 sequence: CASSLGTENIQYF. As DNA, the CDR3 is TGTGCCAGCAGTTTAGGAACTGAGAACATTCAGTACTTC.

The chain uses TRBV6-5 and TRBJ1-6, with D tentatively TRBD1 (5 bases). V dropped 2 bases and J dropped 9 bases, with 14 bases sitting between them. CDR1 MNHEY and CDR2 SVGAGI come from the germline V gene. This CDR3 has 15 residues. CDR3 nucleotides: TGTGCCAGCAGTTACAGCAGGGTTGGACGTTCACCCCTCCACTTT. Its protein product is CASSYSRVGRSPLHF.

This clonotype was detected only a few times. The rearrangement joins TRBV12-3 or TRBV12-4 to TRBJ2-3; 7 bases fit TRBD2. CDR3 length equals 16 residues. V shed 3 bases, J shed 4 bases, and the junction held 10 bases outside the gene matches. The CDR3 sequence: CASSFLPAGYPDTQYF. CDR3 bases: TGTGCCAGCAGTTTTTTGCCAGCGGGATACCCAGATACGCAGTATTTT.

V usage is TRBV30 and J usage is TRBJ2-7, with 7 bases fitting TRBD1. Germline V gene sequence: CDR1 GTSNPN, CDR2 SVGIG (reference sequence). The CDR3 spans 13 residues. J lost 3 bases, V lost 2 bases, and 4 bases had no gene match. CDR3 residues: CAWSSTGDYEQYF. In DNA, the CDR3 is TGTGCCTGGAGTTCTACAGGGGACTACGAGCAGTACTTC.

This clonotype was observed a few times. The V call is TRBV5-1, the J call TRBJ2-7, with 8 bases lining up with TRBD1. J was trimmed by 3 bases and V by 4 bases; bases with no gene match: 3. There are 13 residues in the CDR3. Germline V CDR1 and CDR2: SGHRS, YFSETQ. CDR3 coding DNA: TGCGCCAGCAGCCACGGACAGGGCTACGAGCAGTACTTC. Its translation is CASSHGQGYEQYF.

This clonotype has a handful of counts. V usage is TRBV2 and J usage is TRBJ2-6, with TRBD1 matching 7 bases. The CDR3 runs 14 residues. Germline CDR1 is SNHLY and CDR2 is FYNNEI. The V gene end was trimmed by 8 bases and the J gene end by 4 bases; junction bases not matched to a gene: 5. CDR3 DNA: TGTGCCAGCCGTAGGGGGCACGGGGCCAACGTCCTGACTTTC. Translating it yields CASRRGHGANVLTF.

The sample holds a few counts of this clonotype. The V call is TRBV5-1, the J call TRBJ2-2; possibly TRBD1 for D (6 bases). Deletions cut 3 bases from V and 5 bases from J, with 11 bases between. The CDR3 is 14 residues long. Germline V gene data show CDR1 as SGHRS and CDR2 as YFSETQ. CDR3 DNA sequence: TGCGCCAGCAGCTCAGGGGATAGGACCGGGGAGCTGTTTTTT. Translating gives CASSSGDRTGELFF.

The chain joins TRBV28 to TRBJ2-1; possibly TRBD1 or TRBD2 for D (5 bases each). Trimming removed 4 bases at V and 6 bases at J, with 16 bases between. Looked up from germline, CDR1 is MDHEN and CDR2 is SYDVKM. This CDR3 comprises 15 residues. CDR3 region: CASSYAVGGFNEQFF. The DNA for the CDR3 is TGTGCCAGCAGTTATGCGGTTGGGGGTTTCAATGAGCAGTTCTTC. The entire variable domain, with the rest obtained from reference TRBV28 and TRBJ2-1, is as follows: DVKVTQSSRYLVKRTGEKVFLECVQDMDHENMFWYRQDPGLGLRLIYFSYDVKMKEKGDIPEGYSVSREKKERFSLILESASTNQTSMYLCASSYAVGGFNEQFFGPGTRLTVL.

This clonotype came up a few times. A read error may account for a junction end that differs from germline. The chain joins TRBV2 to TRBJ2-1; D ambiguous. The germline gives CDR1 SNHLY, CDR2 FYNNEI. The CDR3 loop spans 11 amino acids. CDR3 DNA sequence: TGTGCCAGCAGTTCCTTCAATGAGCAGTTCTTC. Encoded protein: CASSSFNEQFF.

This clonotype turned up a few times. The V and J genes are TRBV25-1 and TRBJ2-5, with D perhaps matching TRBD1 (7 bases). Germline CDR1 and CDR2: MGHDK and SYGVNS. V lost 7 bases to trimming and J lost 2 bases, with 17 bases between them. This CDR3 is built from 15 residues. The CDR3 spells CASMRAQGRQETQYF. The CDR3, as DNA: TGTGCCAGCATGAGGGCACAGGGGAGGCAAGAGACCCAGTACTTC.

This clonotype was seen many times. CDR3 sequence: CASSKDRGTEAFF. DNA of the CDR3: TGTGCCAGCAGTAAGGACAGGGGGACTGAAGCTTTCTTT. V gene TRBV27 combines with J gene TRBJ1-1, with 10 bases that match TRBD1. The CDR3 contains 13 residues. With V trimmed by 5 bases and J by 5 bases, 2 bases remained unmatched. CDR1 MNHEY and CDR2 SMNVEV come from the germline V gene (reference sequence).

This clonotype showed up just a few times. The chain uses TRBV4-3 and TRBJ2-1; D gene ambiguous. This CDR3 region has 15 residues. Germline lookup yields CDR1 LGHNA and CDR2 YSLEER. Trimming cost V 0 bases and J 10 bases, with 16 bases left between them. The CDR3 is CASSQEVSGRDEQFF. The CDR3, as DNA: TGCGCCAGCAGCCAAGAAGTTTCCGGGCGCGACGAGCAGTTCTTC.

This clonotype was observed a few times. This chain uses TRBV7-6 with TRBJ2-5, with TRBD2 matching 9 bases. Unmatched junction bases numbered 8, after V lost 5 bases and J lost 4 bases. CDR3 length: 15 amino acids. Germline CDR1 reads SGHVS; CDR2 reads FNYEAQ. This chain's CDR3 is CASSRGLANGETQYF. The CDR3 nucleotides are TGTGCCAGCAGCCGCGGACTAGCGAATGGAGAGACCCAGTACTTC.